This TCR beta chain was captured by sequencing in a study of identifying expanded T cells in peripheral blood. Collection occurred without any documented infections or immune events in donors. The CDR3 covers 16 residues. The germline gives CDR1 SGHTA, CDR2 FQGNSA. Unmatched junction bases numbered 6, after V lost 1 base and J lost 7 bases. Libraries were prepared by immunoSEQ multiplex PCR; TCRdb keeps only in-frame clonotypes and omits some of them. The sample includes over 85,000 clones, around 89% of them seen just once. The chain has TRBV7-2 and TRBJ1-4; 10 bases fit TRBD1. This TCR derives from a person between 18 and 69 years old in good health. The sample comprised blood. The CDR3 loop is CASSLVRGTGAEKLFF. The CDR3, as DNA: TGTGCCAGCAGCTTAGTCCGGGGGACAGGGGCTGAAAAACTGTTTTTT.